This entry describes one TCR beta chain. Its antigen is unknown. These data come from a study of long-term antiretroviral therapy in people with HIV. Notes on the study in general: Clones expanded before ART dominated the repertoire at all time points. Gathering of blood took place between about 2003 and 2017, possibly under older ART regimens. Even long-term ART left TRB diversity below transplant donor controls, despite gains.

With 4 bases removed from V and 9 bases from J, the gap between germline ends came to 13 bases. The CDR3 is 13 residues long. From germline, CDR1 is SGHNT and CDR2 YENEEA. They ran version v3.0 of the immunoSEQ assay at survey level. The sequencing target was about 35,000-55,000 T-cell genomes per sample. Using immunoSEQ multiplex PCR, the repertoire was profiled, and TCRdb retains in-frame clones only, with some absent. The table shows 20,000 to 30,000 clones, with approximately 88% occurring only once. V is TRBV11-3 and J is TRBJ2-1; no definite D call. This clonotype was obtained from a man aged 50-59 years with HIV. Sequences were derived from unsorted PBMCs, sampled 1.8 years before starting antiretroviral therapy. The CDR3 sequence: CASSSFLVGEQFF. CDR3 sequence (DNA): TGTGCCAGCAGCTCTTTTCTAGTGGGTGAGCAGTTCTTC.